The 23 T cell receptor beta chains given below trace back to one sample, sequenced in a study of blood T cell repertoires in COVID-19. Method: immunoSEQ multiplex PCR; TCRdb's copy keeps in-frame clones and lacks some. The sample carries approximately 250,000 clones, 84% recorded once. Sequencing input: peripheral blood. These receptors all come from a man aged 55-75 years with acute or convalescent COVID-19.

The V and J genes are TRBV5-1 and TRBJ2-1; 7 bases line up with TRBD2. Trimming at V came to 6 bases and at J to 5 bases, leaving 8 bases not matched to a gene. Germline CDR1 SGHRS, CDR2 YFSETQ. CDR3 length: 14 amino acids. The CDR3 bases are TGCGCCAGCAACCCTGGAGCGGGGAACAATGAGCAGTTCTTC. Residues: CASNPGAGNNEQFF. Complete variable domain (other parts from reference TRBV5-1 and TRBJ2-1): KAGVTQTPRYLIKTRGQQVTLSCSPISGHRSVSWYQQTPGQGLQFLFEYFSETQRNKGNFPGRFSGRQFSNSRSEMNVSTLELGDSALYLCASNPGAGNNEQFFGPGTRLTVL.

The chain combines TRBV5-6 with TRBJ1-2; no definite D call. The CDR3 loop spans 13 amino acids. Germline assignment: CDR1 SGHDT and CDR2 YYEEEE. The ends were cut back, 0 bases at V and 7 bases at J, with 10 bases in the middle. CDR3 in DNA: TGTGCCAGCAGCTTGGGTTCCCCGGGTGGCTACACCTTC. Its translation is CASSLGSPGGYTF.

This chain links TRBV30 with TRBJ1-2; 7 bases map to TRBD1. CDR1 GTSNPN and CDR2 SVGIG come from the germline V gene (reference sequence). With 5 bases clipped from V and 7 bases from J, the junction kept 7 bases outside the gene matches. CDR3 length equals 12 residues. CDR3 in amino acids: CAWDRATSGYTF. DNA of the CDR3: TGTGCCTGGGACAGGGCCACTAGTGGCTACACCTTC.

The table lists this clone with a count of one. The rearrangement joins TRBV10-3 to TRBJ2-3, with D possibly matching TRBD1 (5 bases). The CDR3 runs to 15 residues. Germline CDR1 reads ENHRY; CDR2 reads SYGVKD. V shed 6 bases and J shed 0 bases, with 13 bases lying between them. The chain's CDR3 is CAISAGFFSTDTQYF. The CDR3, as DNA: TGTGCCATCAGCGCAGGGTTCTTTAGCACAGATACGCAGTATTTT.

This clone was found once. The chain has TRBV11-1 and TRBJ1-2; unclear D gene. The CDR3 has 16 amino acids. Per the germline V gene, CDR1 is SGHAT and CDR2 is FQDESV (reference sequence). Trimming removed 5 bases from V and 4 bases from J, with 20 bases in between. The CDR3 region is CASSPTPRRAGYGYTF. As DNA, the CDR3 is TGTGCCAGCAGCCCAACCCCCCGGCGGGCGGGCTATGGCTACACCTTC.

This chain links TRBV7-8 with TRBJ2-7, with TRBD1 matching over 7 bases. The length of the CDR3 is 15 residues. V trimming: 3 bases; J trimming: 1 base; junction bases outside the gene matches: 6. Germline V gene lookup returns CDR1 SGHVS and CDR2 FQNEAQ. The CDR3: CASSFGPDRSYEQYF. As DNA, the CDR3 is TGTGCCAGCAGCTTTGGCCCGGACAGGTCCTACGAGCAGTACTTC.

V and J are TRBV5-6 and TRBJ1-1, with 7 bases that match TRBD1. Germline V gene data show CDR1 as SGHDT and CDR2 as YYEEEE. The CDR3 contains 12 residues. J was trimmed by 10 bases and V by 0 bases; bases with no gene match: 3. CDR3: CASSLGTGSAFF. CDR3 nucleotide sequence: TGTGCCAGCAGCTTGGGGACAGGCTCAGCTTTCTTT.

This chain uses TRBV3-1 (or the pseudogene TRBV3-2) with TRBJ2-1; 9 positions match TRBD1. The junction had 13 bases not matched to a gene; V was cut back by 4 bases and J by 3 bases. Germline V gene lookup returns CDR1 LGHDT and CDR2 YNNKEL (reference sequence). The CDR3 extends over 18 amino acids. The DNA of the CDR3 is TGTGCCAGCAGCCTAAAAAGGAGGTGGGACAGGGACTACAATGAGCAGTTCTTC. As protein: CASSLKRRWDRDYNEQFF.

In this sample, this clone turned up once. The rearrangement joins TRBV5-6 to TRBJ1-2; perhaps TRBD1 as D (5 bases). Germline assignment: CDR1 SGHDT and CDR2 YYEEEE. The length of the CDR3 is 13 residues. V was cut by 2 bases and J by 4 bases, with 9 bases left in between. CDR3 loop: CASSFGHPYGYTF. CDR3 bases: TGTGCCAGCAGCTTTGGACACCCCTATGGCTACACCTTC.

In its sample, this clone was seen a few times. The chain recombines TRBV5-1 with TRBJ1-2; tentatively, D is TRBD1 (6 bases). Germline V CDR1 and CDR2: SGHRS, YFSETQ. V was cut by 0 bases and J by 2 bases, with 8 bases left in between. This CDR3 region has 14 residues. This CDR3 is CASSLVTGNYGYTF. The CDR3 DNA reads TGCGCCAGCAGCTTGGTCACAGGGAACTATGGCTACACCTTC.

The rearrangement joins TRBV13 to TRBJ2-7; perhaps TRBD2 as D (5 bases). V was pared by 4 bases and J by 0 bases, with 13 bases between. This CDR3 spans 15 amino acids. Germline-derived CDR1 and CDR2 are PRHDT and FYEKMQ (reference sequence). The CDR3 protein is CASSSFLEVSYEQYF. The CDR3 DNA reads TGTGCCAGCAGCTCCTTTCTGGAGGTCTCCTACGAGCAGTACTTC.

The gene calls are TRBV13 and TRBJ1-4, with TRBD1 matching 9 bases. CDR1 and CDR2 (germline): PRHDT, FYEKMQ (reference sequence). The CDR3 totals 19 residues. The V segment lost 5 bases and the J segment 0 bases; nucleotides outside the gene matches: 13. This CDR3 reads CASSLQAGQGITTNEKLFF. CDR3 nucleotide sequence: TGTGCCAGCAGCCTGCAGGCGGGACAGGGAATTACAACTAATGAAAAACTGTTTTTT.

The chain employs TRBV5-1 and TRBJ2-1; a weak D match, TRBD1 (6 bases). The CDR3 covers 14 residues. Germline V gives CDR1 SGHRS, CDR2 YFSETQ. The V end lost 6 bases, the J end lost 3 bases, and 13 bases lay between the germline ends. Here the CDR3 DNA reads TGCGCCAGCAACCTCGGACAGTACTACAATGAGCAGTTCTTC. It yields the protein CASNLGQYYNEQFF.

This chain connects TRBV10-3 to TRBJ1-3, with D unclear. The CDR3 is 14 amino acids. With 6 bases removed from V and 0 bases from J, the gap between germline ends came to 9 bases. CDR1 and CDR2 from the germline V gene are ENHRY and SYGVKD. The CDR3 spells CAISYSSSGNTIYF. CDR3 DNA sequence: TGTGCCATCAGCTACAGTAGCTCTGGAAACACCATATATTTT.

The chain has TRBV5-5 and TRBJ1-1; TRBD1 might be the D (5 bases). Germline V gene sequence: CDR1 SGHKS, CDR2 YYEKEE (reference sequence). The CDR3 loop spans 13 amino acids. Trimming pared 4 bases from V and 5 bases from J, leaving 12 bases between. The CDR3: CASSGQVVTEAFF. In DNA, the CDR3 is TGTGCCAGCAGCGGACAAGTGGTAACTGAAGCTTTCTTT.

Points on this clone: Other DNA sequences in the sample encode the same CDR3. The rearrangement uses TRBV9 and TRBJ2-1; TRBD2 matches 11 bases. This CDR3 is 18 amino acids long. Losses at the gene ends were 0 bases for V and 0 bases for J; bases not matched to a gene: 5. Germline CDR1 and CDR2: SGDLS and YYNGEE. The CDR3 loop is CASSVGLAGGSSYNEQFF. DNA of the CDR3: TGTGCCAGCAGCGTAGGGCTAGCGGGGGGTTCCTCCTACAATGAGCAGTTCTTC.

This clone showed up just once. The chain has TRBV18 and TRBJ1-2; 12 nucleotides align to TRBD1. Trimming cost V 6 bases and J 7 bases; bases outside gene matches: 12. This CDR3 comprises 16 residues. Per the germline V gene, CDR1 is KGHSH and CDR2 is LQKENI. In nucleotides, the CDR3 is TGTGCCAGCTCCCAATCCCCGGGACAGGGGGCAGTTGGCTACACCTTC. Protein product: CASSQSPGQGAVGYTF.

V usage is TRBV28 and J usage is TRBJ2-7, with 8 bases that match TRBD1. Losses at the gene ends were 2 bases for V and 6 bases for J; bases not matched to a gene: 6. CDR1 is MDHEN, CDR2 SYDVKM, per germline. The CDR3 sequence is 14 residues long. CDR3 amino acids: CASSLQGQGGEQYF. CDR3 coding DNA: TGTGCCAGCAGTTTACAAGGACAGGGTGGCGAGCAGTACTTC.

The J gene is TRBJ2-2, the V gene TRBV4-3; tentatively, D is TRBD2 (6 bases). Per germline, CDR1 LGHNA and CDR2 YSLEER. The CDR3 is 17 amino acids. V dropped 0 bases and J dropped 6 bases, with 17 bases sitting between them. The CDR3 DNA sequence: TGCGCCAGCAGCCAAGATAGTTTTGGGGAGGTCGCCGGGGAGCTGTTTTTT. As protein: CASSQDSFGEVAGELFF.

V is TRBV22-1 and J is TRBJ1-2. TRBV22-1 is a recognized pseudogene. The CDR3 sequence is 15 residues long. The CDR3 nucleotides read TGTCCTGGGAGCGCACGTGGAGGCGGGGACTATGGCTACACCTTC. Its translation is CPGSARGGGDYGYTF.

V and J are TRBV4-1 and TRBJ2-3; 9 bases map to TRBD2. There are 16 residues in the CDR3. Germline trimming cut 1 base from V and 3 bases from J; bases unmatched to any gene: 5. Germline CDR1 reads MGHRA; CDR2 reads YSYEKL. The CDR3 region has the DNA TGCGCCAGCAGCCAAGTGCTAGCGGGAAGTACAGATACGCAGTATTTT. Its protein product is CASSQVLAGSTDTQYF.

This sequence joins TRBV13 and TRBJ2-3; TRBD1 aligns across 8 bases. The CDR3 spans 14 residues. Germline CDR1 PRHDT, CDR2 FYEKMQ (reference sequence). Germline trimming cut 5 bases from V and 7 bases from J; bases unmatched to any gene: 8. CDR3 bases: TGTGCCAGCAGCCAGGACAGGGCAAAAAATACGCAGTATTTT. It yields the protein CASSQDRAKNTQYF.

This clone appeared a few times. J is TRBJ2-7 and V is TRBV4-3; D ambiguous. CDR3 length: 16 residues. Germline-derived CDR1 and CDR2 are LGHNA and YSLEER. Trimming shortened V by 0 bases and J by 4 bases, and 16 bases separated the two germline ends. The CDR3 nucleotides are TGCGCCAGCAGCCAAGATTTCGGCGGCGCGCCTTACGAGCAGTACTTC. Translation gives CASSQDFGGAPYEQYF.